This T cell receptor (beta chain) was recovered during a study of cytomegalovirus exposure and HLA in healthy donors. About the research overall: Genetic ancestry analysis placed over 75% of the 300 to 500 donors that were genotyped in the Caucasian-associated cluster. Study-wide results and limits: It emerged from a later analysis that several of the most significant clusters appeared to be linked to common viral pathogens. What TCR beta sequences reportedly achieved was accurate prediction of HLA-A and HLA-B alleles in most subjects.

For this clone: Its antigen is not identified.

Germline V CDR1 and CDR2: SGHAT, FQNNGV. This CDR3 comprises 15 residues. V dropped 5 bases and J dropped 2 bases, with 16 bases sitting between them. Researchers ran the PCR with 60 Vbeta and 13 Jbeta primers. Profiled with immunoSEQ multiplex PCR; TCRdb holds only in-frame clones, not every one. This repertoire includes about 51,000 clones. V usage is TRBV11-2 and J usage is TRBJ2-7, with a weak D call TRBD2 (6 bases). The receptor was derived from a female donor in good health and CMV-seronegative. The sequenced material came from PBMCs. CDR3 coding DNA: TGTGCCAGCAGCCTACTTAAGGGAGGTACCTACGAGCAGTACTTC. Protein: CASSLLKGGTYEQYF.